The clone carrying this T cell receptor beta chain was observed many times. Antigen unknown. TCRdb re-derived calls from the reads in MiXCR, one entry per CDR3 protein. The table lists 750,000 to 950,000 distinct CDR3 sequences, 25% to 35% of them singletons. This sample stems from a study of T cell repertoires in cytomegalovirus infection. Germline assignment: CDR1 SGHTA and CDR2 FQGNSA. This CDR3 contains 16 residues. With 6 bases clipped from V and 4 bases from J, the junction kept 11 bases outside the gene matches. This receptor was identified in a human donor in good health (CMV status not recorded). Some clones in this sample may be carry-over from other donors' samples. The sample consisted of cultured CD8+ T cells from PBMCs, taken from culture after CMV antigen stimulation. The chain is built from TRBV7-2 and TRBJ2-5, with TRBD2 identical over 10 bases. CDR3 coding DNA: TGTGCCAGCAGTTCTAAGCGGGGGGGCTGGGGAGAGACCCAGTACTTC. Encoded protein: CASSSKRGGWGETQYF.